The 4 T cell receptor beta chains reported below all come from one sample, sequenced in a study of vaccination and CD4 T cells after COVID-19. The Oncomine TCR Beta short-read assay was applied to DNA of cultured CD4+ T cells. In TCRdb, the PCR reads were re-called with MiXCR into one record per CDR3 protein. The profile shows several thousand distinct CDR3 sequences, roughly 50% of them singletons. Specified treatment: roughly ten-day PBMC culture with coronavirus spike peptide pools or control peptides (ViraFEST assay). No cognate antigen is known for these TCRs. Material: CD4+ T cells from blood, cultured in vitro. Every receptor here comes from a human donor who had recovered from COVID-19.

J is TRBJ1-5 and V is TRBV20-1, with D hard to call. The ends were cut back, 6 bases at V and 5 bases at J, with 20 bases in the middle. The CDR3 is 15 amino acids. CDR1 is DFQATT and CDR2 is SNEGSKA in the germline V gene (reference sequence). The CDR3 region is CSAEGAPEGDQPQHF. CDR3 sequence (DNA): TGCAGTGCCGAAGGAGCCCCGGAGGGAGATCAGCCCCAGCATTTT.

The CDR3, as DNA: TGTGCCAGCAGTTGGGGGCAGGTGGGAACTGAAGCTTTCTTT. Translated, it gives CASSWGQVGTEAFF. The chain employs TRBV12-3 or TRBV12-4 and TRBJ1-1; TRBD1 is a possible D gene (6 bases). CDR3 length equals 14 residues. Trimming pared 4 bases from V and 5 bases from J, leaving 14 bases between.

This clonotype was seen only a few times. V usage is TRBV10-3 and J usage is TRBJ1-2; 8 positions match TRBD1. V lost 0 bases, J lost 3 bases, and 9 bases stayed unmatched. CDR1 is ENHRY, CDR2 SYGVKD, per germline. The CDR3 contains 17 residues. The CDR3 loop reads CAISESPTGVFDYGYTF. The CDR3 DNA follows: TGTGCCATCAGTGAGTCGCCGACAGGGGTGTTTGACTATGGCTACACCTTC.

This clonotype was seen a few times. V is TRBV24-1 and J is TRBJ2-2; D not certain. V was clipped by 2 bases and J by 6 bases, with 9 bases between them. The CDR3 loop spans 14 amino acids. Per the germline V gene, CDR1 is KGHDR and CDR2 is SFDVKD. Here the CDR3 reads CATSDYPAPGELFF. The CDR3 coding sequence is TGTGCCACCAGTGATTATCCGGCACCCGGGGAGCTGTTTTTT.